The count of the clone carrying this TCR beta chain is one. Its antigen is unidentified. Expressed TCRB transcripts were sequenced because the isolated RNA had all been reverse transcribed beforehand. Sequencing used immunoSEQ multiplex PCR; TCRdb keeps in-frame clones, though not all of them. Among tens of thousands of clones, approximately 44% were seen once, and the ten largest hold over 0.1%. The CDR3 totals 13 residues. The germline CDR1 and CDR2 sequences are MNHEY and SVGAGI. The data stem from a study of beta chain features in type 1 diabetes. Broader study findings: TCRB CDR3s from Type 1 diabetes patients were moderately but significantly shorter in all four CD4+ subsets.

Sequencing was carried out using stem cell memory CD4+ T cells from blood. The chain links TRBV6-5 to TRBJ2-5, with D perhaps TRBD2 (5 bases). The better agreement between TRBJ2-7 and the DNA end casts doubt on the J call. The clonotype originates from a man aged 25-45 years with type 1 diabetes. CDR3 sequence (DNA): TGTGCCAGCAAGCCGGGGATATACTACGAGCAGTACTTC. Translation: CASKPGIYYEQYF.